One and the same sample provided the 15 T cell receptor beta chains below, sequenced in a study of blood T cells in healthy people across ages. With a J-beta primer mix and a sample-barcoded 5' primer, a second PCR ran roughly 6 to 11 cycles. TCRdb used MiXCR to reprocess the 5' RACE reads, holding one entry per CDR3 protein. Counted here are about 720,000 distinct CDR3 sequences, approximately 25% occurring once; the ten biggest clones make up 3% to 4.5%. The same sample was also used in a study of T cells of mothers and their children.

What was sequenced was blood. The receptors were gathered from a boy between 5 and 17 years old in good health.

The chain couples TRBV12-3 or TRBV12-4 to TRBJ1-2; 7 nucleotides agree with TRBD1. With 8 bases clipped from V and 0 bases from J, the junction kept 3 bases outside the gene matches. The CDR3 contains 13 residues. CDR3 residues: CASRDSSNYGYTF. CDR3 DNA: TGTGCCAGCCGGGACAGCTCTAACTATGGCTACACCTTC.

The rearrangement links TRBV21-1 to TRBJ1-2; no DNA check was done on the table's D call, TRBD1. TRBV21-1 is shown as a pseudogene. This CDR3 is 16 amino acids long. The CDR3 protein is CASSKEYRQGGLGYTF. CDR3 nucleotide sequence: TGTGCCAGCAGCAAAGAATACCGACAGGGGGGTCTTGGCTACACCTTC.

This clonotype was seen repeatedly, ten times or more. The V gene is TRBV7-2, the J gene TRBJ2-5, with a tentative D call TRBD1 (6 bases). Germline loops: CDR1 SGHTA, CDR2 FQGNSA. This CDR3 is built from 14 residues. The V and J ends lost 3 bases and 5 bases respectively, with 13 bases between them. CDR3 nucleotide sequence: TGTGCCAGCAGCTTGGGCAGGGGATATGAGACCCAGTACTTC. Translating it yields CASSLGRGYETQYF.

The sample holds a few counts of this clonotype. The rearrangement joins TRBV19 to TRBJ1-5, with 9 bases fitting TRBD1. The length of the CDR3 is 15 residues. Trimming cost V 7 bases and J 6 bases; bases outside gene matches: 10. Germline V gene sequence: CDR1 LNHDA, CDR2 SQIVND (reference sequence). CDR3 coding DNA: TGTGCCAGTATGCGGGGACAGGGTTTTGGTCAGCCCCAGCATTTT. Its translation is CASMRGQGFGQPQHF.

The J gene is TRBJ2-5, the V gene TRBV6-2 or TRBV6-3; D not resolved. CDR3 length equals 15 residues. Germline-derived CDR1 and CDR2 are MNHEY and SVGEGT. V was trimmed by 3 bases and J by 2 bases, leaving 13 bases between them. CDR3: CASSYNGGLQETQYF. Here the CDR3 DNA reads TGTGCCAGCAGTTATAATGGCGGCTTACAAGAGACCCAGTACTTC.

The chain combines TRBV20-1 with TRBJ2-3; D possibly uses TRBD1 or TRBD2 (5 bases each). Germline V lookup: CDR1 DFQATT, CDR2 SNEGSKA (reference sequence). The CDR3 runs to 16 residues. Here the CDR3 DNA reads TGCAGCGCCTACGAGGGGCGATTCCTCTCAACAGATACGCAGTATTTT. Translation gives CSAYEGRFLSTDTQYF.

The chain joins TRBV4-1 to TRBJ2-1; TRBD2 matches 8 bases. CDR3 length equals 16 residues. Germline lookup yields CDR1 MGHRA and CDR2 YSYEKL. With 2 bases clipped from V and 9 bases from J, the junction kept 12 bases outside the gene matches. The CDR3: CASSQIEREWVSEQFF. The CDR3, as DNA: TGCGCCAGCAGCCAAATAGAGCGGGAGTGGGTGAGTGAGCAGTTCTTC.

This clonotype was detected only a few times. V gene TRBV6-4 combines with J gene TRBJ2-1, with 11 bases fitting TRBD2. Looked up from germline, CDR1 is MRHNA and CDR2 is SNTAGT. With 6 bases clipped from V and 1 base from J, the junction kept 29 bases outside the gene matches. The CDR3 contains 24 residues. CDR3 bases: TGTGCCAGCAGCGACACTTTAATGGGAGAGATACTAGCGGGAGAATTTGTGTCCTACAATGAGCAGTTCTTC. Its protein is CASSDTLMGEILAGEFVSYNEQFF.

The rearrangement uses TRBV6-2 or TRBV6-3 and TRBJ2-1, with 9 bases lining up with TRBD2. Germline CDR1 is MNHEY and CDR2 is SVGEGT. The CDR3 runs to 15 residues. V lost 7 bases and J lost 2; bases outside the gene matches: 6. CDR3 sequence: CASTLGLAPYNEQFF. The CDR3 coding sequence is TGTGCCAGCACCCTAGGACTAGCGCCCTACAATGAGCAGTTCTTC.

This chain links TRBV19 with TRBJ2-6; TRBD2 might be the D (6 bases). The germline CDR1 and CDR2 sequences are LNHDA and SQIVND (reference sequence). Trimming removed 5 bases from V and 0 bases from J, with 11 bases in between. This CDR3 has 16 residues. The CDR3 here is CASSGAGYSGANVLTF. In DNA form, the CDR3 reads TGTGCCAGTAGTGGAGCGGGTTACTCTGGGGCCAACGTCCTGACTTTC.

This clonotype occurred a few times. V and J are TRBV27 and TRBJ2-5; D may be TRBD2 (7 bases). Trimming stripped 5 bases from V and 1 base from J, with 17 bases between. Germline CDR1 and CDR2: MNHEY and SMNVEV (reference sequence). The CDR3 is 16 residues long. CDR3 amino acids: CASSPYREGAQETQYF. The CDR3 bases are TGTGCCAGCAGTCCCTACAGGGAGGGAGCCCAAGAGACCCAGTACTTC.

V usage is TRBV29-1 and J usage is TRBJ2-5; D is unclear. The DNA end is a closer match to TRBJ2-1, so the J assignment may be wrong. Germline CDR1 reads SQVTM; CDR2 reads ANQGSEA. This CDR3 region has 11 residues. In DNA, the CDR3 is TGCAGCGTTGACCCCATCAATGAGCAGTTCTTC. Translating it yields CSVDPINEQFF.

This clonotype was detected only a few times. The rearrangement uses TRBV5-1 and TRBJ2-1; 8 bases align to TRBD2. Germline CDR1 is SGHRS and CDR2 is YFSETQ. The junction had 8 bases not matched to a gene; V was cut back by 2 bases and J by 7 bases. CDR3 length: 15 amino acids. The CDR3 nucleotides read TGCGCCAGCAGCTTTGCGGCGGGAGGTGGGAATGAGCAGTTCTTC. Its protein is CASSFAAGGGNEQFF.

The chain is built from TRBV7-2 and TRBJ2-5; D might be TRBD2 (5 bases). This CDR3 contains 16 residues. CDR1 and CDR2 (germline): SGHTA, FQGNSA. Trimming stripped 0 bases from V and 5 bases from J, with 16 bases between. The CDR3 DNA reads as TGTGCCAGCAGCTTAGCCTGGGCGGAGGCGCGGGAGACCCAGTACTTC. It codes for CASSLAWAEARETQYF.

The chain combines TRBV4-1 with TRBJ2-1; D possibly corresponds to TRBD2 (6 bases). The CDR3 totals 13 residues. CDR1 and CDR2 (germline): MGHRA, YSYEKL. V was trimmed by 8 bases and J by 8 bases, leaving 16 bases between them. CDR3 protein: CASCASVGDEQFF. CDR3 DNA sequence: TGCGCCAGCTGCGCTAGCGTCGGCGATGAGCAGTTCTTC.